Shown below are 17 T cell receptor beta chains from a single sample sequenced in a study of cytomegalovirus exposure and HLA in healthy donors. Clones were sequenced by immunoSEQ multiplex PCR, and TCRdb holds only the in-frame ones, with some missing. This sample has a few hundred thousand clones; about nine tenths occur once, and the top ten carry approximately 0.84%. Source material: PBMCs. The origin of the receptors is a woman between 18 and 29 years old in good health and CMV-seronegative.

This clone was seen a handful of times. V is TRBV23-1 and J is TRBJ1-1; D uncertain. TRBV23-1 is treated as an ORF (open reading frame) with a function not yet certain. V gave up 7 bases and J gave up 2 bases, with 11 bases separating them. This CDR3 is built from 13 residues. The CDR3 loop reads CASTPPVNTEAFF. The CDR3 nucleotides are TGCGCCAGCACCCCCCCAGTTAACACTGAAGCTTTCTTT.

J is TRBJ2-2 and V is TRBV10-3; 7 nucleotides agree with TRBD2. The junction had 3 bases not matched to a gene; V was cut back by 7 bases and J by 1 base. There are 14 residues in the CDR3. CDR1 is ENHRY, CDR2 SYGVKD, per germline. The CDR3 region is CAITERENTGELFF. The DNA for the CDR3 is TGTGCCATCACGGAGCGGGAGAACACCGGGGAGCTGTTTTTT.

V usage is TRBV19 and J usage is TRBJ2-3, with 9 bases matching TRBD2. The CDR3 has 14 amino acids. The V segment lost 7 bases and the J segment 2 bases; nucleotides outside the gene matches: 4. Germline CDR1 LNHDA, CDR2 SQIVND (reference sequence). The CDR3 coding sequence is TGTGCCAGTACCCCTAGCGGGACCACAGATACGCAGTATTTT. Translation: CASTPSGTTDTQYF.

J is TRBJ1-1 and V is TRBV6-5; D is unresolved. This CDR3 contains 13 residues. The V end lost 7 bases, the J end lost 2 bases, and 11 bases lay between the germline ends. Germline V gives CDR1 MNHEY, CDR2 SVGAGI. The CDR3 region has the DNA TGTGCCAGCACCCTCAGGCGTAACACTGAAGCTTTCTTT. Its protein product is CASTLRRNTEAFF.

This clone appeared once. CDR3: CASSSILRGNQPQHF. The CDR3 DNA sequence: TGTGCCAGCAGCTCGATTCTTAGGGGTAATCAGCCCCAGCATTTT. This sequence joins TRBV28 and TRBJ1-5, with D possibly being TRBD1 (5 bases). Germline V gene data show CDR1 as MDHEN and CDR2 as SYDVKM. The germline V and J ends were trimmed by 6 bases and 4 bases, with 16 bases remaining between them. The CDR3 is 15 amino acids.

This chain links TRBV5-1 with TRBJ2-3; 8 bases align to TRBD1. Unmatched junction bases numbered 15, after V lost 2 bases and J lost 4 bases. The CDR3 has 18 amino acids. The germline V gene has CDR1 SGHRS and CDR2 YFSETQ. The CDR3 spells CASSFDRGSAGTPDTQYF. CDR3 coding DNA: TGCGCCAGCAGCTTTGACAGGGGATCGGCCGGAACTCCAGATACGCAGTATTTT.

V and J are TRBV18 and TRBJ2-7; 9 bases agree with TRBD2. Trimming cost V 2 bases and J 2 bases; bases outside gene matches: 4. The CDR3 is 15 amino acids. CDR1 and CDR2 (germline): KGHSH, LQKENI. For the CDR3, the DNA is TGTGCCAGCTCACCAAGTTCTAGCGGGACCTACGAGCAGTACTTC. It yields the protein CASSPSSSGTYEQYF.

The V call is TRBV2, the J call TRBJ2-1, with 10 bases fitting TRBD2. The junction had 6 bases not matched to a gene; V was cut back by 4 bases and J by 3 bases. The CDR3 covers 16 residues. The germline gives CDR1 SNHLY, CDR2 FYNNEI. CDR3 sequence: CASSALAGGNYNEQFF. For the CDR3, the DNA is TGTGCCAGCAGTGCATTAGCGGGAGGAAACTACAATGAGCAGTTCTTC.

CDR3 residues: CATSRGGSMTDTQYF. The CDR3 nucleotides are TGTGCCACCAGCAGAGGCGGGAGTATGACAGATACGCAGTATTTT. This sequence joins TRBV15 and TRBJ2-3; 7 nucleotides align to TRBD2. This CDR3 comprises 15 residues. V was pared by 1 base and J by 3 bases, with 4 bases of the junction left unmatched. From germline, CDR1 is LNHNV and CDR2 YYDKDF (reference sequence).

The CDR3: CASSLGQTYSGGPAEQYF. DNA for the CDR3: TGTGCCAGCAGTTTGGGGCAGACTTATAGCGGAGGCCCCGCCGAGCAGTACTTC. The rearrangement links TRBV28 to TRBJ2-7; TRBD2 might be the D (6 bases). Trimming stripped 3 bases from V and 6 bases from J, with 27 bases between. The CDR3 is 18 residues long. Germline V gene sequence: CDR1 MDHEN, CDR2 SYDVKM.

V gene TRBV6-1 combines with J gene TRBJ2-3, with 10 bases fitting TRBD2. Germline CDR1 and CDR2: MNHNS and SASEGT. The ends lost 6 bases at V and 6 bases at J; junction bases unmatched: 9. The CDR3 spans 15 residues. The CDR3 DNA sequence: TGTGCCAGCAGCTCAGCGGGAGGGTCGTGGGATACGCAGTATTTT. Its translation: CASSSAGGSWDTQYF.

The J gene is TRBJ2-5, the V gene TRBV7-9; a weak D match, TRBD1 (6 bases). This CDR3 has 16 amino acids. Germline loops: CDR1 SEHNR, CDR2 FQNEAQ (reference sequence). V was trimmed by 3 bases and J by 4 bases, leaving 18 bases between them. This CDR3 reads CASSFPEQGMGETQYF. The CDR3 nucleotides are TGTGCCAGCAGCTTCCCCGAGCAGGGGATGGGAGAGACCCAGTACTTC.

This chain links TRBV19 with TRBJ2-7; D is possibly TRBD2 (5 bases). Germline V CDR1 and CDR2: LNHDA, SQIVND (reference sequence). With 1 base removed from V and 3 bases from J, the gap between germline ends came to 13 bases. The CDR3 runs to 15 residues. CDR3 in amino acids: CASSIVDGEGYEQYF. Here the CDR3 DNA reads TGTGCCAGTAGTATAGTGGACGGAGAGGGCTACGAGCAGTACTTC.

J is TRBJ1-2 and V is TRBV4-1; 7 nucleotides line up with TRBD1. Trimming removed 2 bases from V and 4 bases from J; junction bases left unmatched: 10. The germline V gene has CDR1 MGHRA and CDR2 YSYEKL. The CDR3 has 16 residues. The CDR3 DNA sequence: TGCGCCAGCAGCCAAACTTCCGGGACAGACCTCTATGGCTACACCTTC. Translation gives CASSQTSGTDLYGYTF.

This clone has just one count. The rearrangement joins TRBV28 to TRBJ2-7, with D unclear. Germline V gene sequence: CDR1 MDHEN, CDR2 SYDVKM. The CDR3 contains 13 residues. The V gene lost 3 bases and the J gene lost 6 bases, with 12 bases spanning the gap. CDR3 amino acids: CASSFPSRSEQYF. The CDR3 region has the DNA TGTGCCAGCAGTTTTCCGTCTAGATCCGAGCAGTACTTC.

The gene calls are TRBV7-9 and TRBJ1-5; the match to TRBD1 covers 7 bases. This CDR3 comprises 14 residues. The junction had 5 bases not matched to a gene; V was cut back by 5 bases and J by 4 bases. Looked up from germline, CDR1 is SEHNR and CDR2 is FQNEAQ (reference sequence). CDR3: CASSRDSQNQPQHF. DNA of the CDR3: TGTGCCAGCAGCCGGGACAGCCAGAATCAGCCCCAGCATTTT.

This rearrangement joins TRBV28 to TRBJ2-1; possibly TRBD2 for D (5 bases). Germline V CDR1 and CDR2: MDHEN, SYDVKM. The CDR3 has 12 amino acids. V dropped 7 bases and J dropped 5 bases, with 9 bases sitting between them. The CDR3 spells CASKARDNEQFF. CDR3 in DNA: TGTGCCAGCAAAGCGAGGGACAATGAGCAGTTCTTC. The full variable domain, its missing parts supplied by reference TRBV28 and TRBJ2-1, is DVKVTQSSRYLVKRTGEKVFLECVQDMDHENMFWYRQDPGLGLRLIYFSYDVKMKEKGDIPEGYSVSREKKERFSLILESASTNQTSMYLCASKARDNEQFFGPGTRLTVL.